These 22 T cell receptor beta chains came from one sample sequenced in a study of OX40 agonist ivuxolimab in advanced cancers. Measured with immunoSEQ multiplex PCR; TCRdb has only the in-frame clones, and not every one. This sample carries about 76,000 clones, around 84% of them seen once, and the ten largest clones take 1.5% to 2%. The sample in question was CD4+ or CD8+ T cells sorted from blood, obtained in a trial of the OX40 agonist ivuxolimab. The source is an adult with an advanced solid tumor such as melanoma, head and neck, liver or kidney cancer.

This clone was seen only a few times. The chain has TRBV5-4 and TRBJ1-1; maybe TRBD1 (5 bases). CDR3 length: 16 amino acids. The V gene lost 0 bases and the J gene lost 0 bases, with 12 bases spanning the gap. Germline V CDR1 and CDR2: SGHNT, YYREEE (reference sequence). The CDR3 coding sequence is TGTGCCAGCAGCTTGGTTGGAGGGACGGTGAACACTGAAGCTTTCTTT. This sequence encodes CASSLVGGTVNTEAFF.

This sequence joins TRBV28 and TRBJ1-6; possible D gene TRBD1, 5 bases. This CDR3 contains 15 residues. Germline V gene data show CDR1 as MDHEN and CDR2 as SYDVKM. Trimming shortened V by 6 bases and J by 7 bases, and 16 bases separated the two germline ends. The CDR3 spells CASSPSQVKNSPLHF. Here the CDR3 DNA reads TGTGCCAGCAGCCCCTCACAGGTGAAAAATTCACCCCTCCACTTT.

The chain has TRBV30 and TRBJ1-6; the D gene is possibly TRBD1 (6 bases). The CDR3 has 14 amino acids. Per germline, CDR1 GTSNPN and CDR2 SVGIG (reference sequence). With 3 bases removed from V and 8 bases from J, the gap between germline ends came to 14 bases. CDR3: CAWSADRRDSPLHF. In DNA, the CDR3 is TGTGCCTGGAGCGCAGACAGGCGCGATTCACCCCTCCACTTT.

This chain links TRBV2 with TRBJ2-7; 8 bases agree with TRBD1. J gave up 6 bases and V 5 bases, and 9 bases lay outside the gene matches. Per the germline V gene, CDR1 is SNHLY and CDR2 is FYNNEI. This CDR3 region has 14 residues. CDR3 nucleotide sequence: TGTGCCAGCAGTCTAATGACAGGGGCAAGCGAGCAGTACTTC. Translation gives CASSLMTGASEQYF.

V usage is TRBV11-3 and J usage is TRBJ2-1; a weak D match, TRBD1 (5 bases). Germline assignment: CDR1 SGHNT and CDR2 YENEEA. V was trimmed by 0 bases and J by 8 bases, leaving 11 bases between them. This CDR3 has 14 amino acids. This CDR3 reads CASSLDPRGDEQFF. The CDR3 nucleotides read TGTGCCAGCAGCTTAGATCCAAGGGGTGATGAGCAGTTCTTC.

CDR3 coding DNA: TGTGCCAGCACCCTGGGACACACAGATACGCAGTATTTT. Translated: CASTLGHTDTQYF. The chain uses TRBV28 and TRBJ2-3, with D possibly being TRBD1 (6 bases). Germline-derived CDR1 and CDR2 are MDHEN and SYDVKM. This CDR3 has 13 residues. V was clipped by 7 bases and J by 2 bases, with 10 bases between them.

The gene calls are TRBV6-5 and TRBJ2-5, with TRBD1 matching 10 bases. This CDR3 is built from 13 residues. V shed 5 bases, J shed 4 bases, and the junction held 1 base outside the gene matches. CDR1 MNHEY and CDR2 SVGAGI come from the germline V gene. This chain's CDR3 is CASSRQGAETQYF. The CDR3 region has the DNA TGTGCCAGCAGTCGACAGGGGGCAGAGACCCAGTACTTC.

This chain joins TRBV4-3 and TRBJ1-3; D call uncertain. This CDR3 is 17 amino acids long. V was trimmed by 0 bases and J by 0 bases, leaving 12 bases between them. The germline CDR1 and CDR2 sequences are LGHNA and YSLEER. The CDR3 DNA reads TGCGCCAGCAGCCAAGATACCGTCCGGAGCTCTGGAAACACCATATATTTT. This sequence encodes CASSQDTVRSSGNTIYF.

J is TRBJ2-7 and V is TRBV13; D remains unclear. The CDR3 spans 11 residues. Germline CDR1 and CDR2: PRHDT and FYEKMQ (reference sequence). Trimming removed 5 bases from V and 2 bases from J, with 4 bases in between. CDR3 sequence reads: CASSLPYEQYF. CDR3 coding DNA: TGTGCCAGCAGCCTCCCCTACGAGCAGTACTTC. Full variable domain (remainder filled in from reference TRBV13 and TRBJ2-7): AAGVIQSPRHLIKEKRETATLKCYPIPRHDTVYWYQQGPGQDPQFLISFYEKMQSDKGSIPDRFSAQQFSDYHSELNMSSLELGDSALYFCASSLPYEQYFGPGTRLTVT.

The chain joins TRBV11-2 to TRBJ2-2, with D possibly being TRBD1 or TRBD2 (6 bases each). This CDR3 is 16 amino acids long. Trimming left V 3 bases short and J 3 bases short, with 14 bases between. Germline-derived CDR1 and CDR2 are SGHAT and FQNNGV. CDR3 sequence reads: CASSFLSGADTGELFF. CDR3 coding DNA: TGTGCCAGCAGCTTTTTATCGGGGGCCGACACCGGGGAGCTGTTTTTT.

The chain employs TRBV4-1 and TRBJ1-4; the D gene is possibly TRBD1 (5 bases). Germline V gives CDR1 MGHRA, CDR2 YSYEKL. With 0 bases removed from V and 0 bases from J, the gap between germline ends came to 14 bases. The length of the CDR3 is 18 residues. This CDR3 reads CASSQDGAATATNEKLFF. In DNA, the CDR3 is TGCGCCAGCAGCCAAGATGGGGCGGCGACGGCAACTAATGAAAAACTGTTTTTT.

The chain carries TRBV5-1 and TRBJ2-1; D may correspond to TRBD1 or TRBD2 (5 bases each). CDR3 length: 15 amino acids. CDR1 is SGHRS and CDR2 is YFSETQ in the germline V gene. V shed 4 bases and J shed 3 bases, with 14 bases lying between them. Written as DNA, the CDR3 is TGCGCCAGCAGCCAGGCGAGGGGCCGCTACAATGAGCAGTTCTTC. Its protein is CASSQARGRYNEQFF.

The chain carries TRBV13 and TRBJ2-1; D remains ambiguous. Germline values: CDR1 PRHDT, CDR2 FYEKMQ (reference sequence). Trimming took off 5 bases at V and 2 bases at J, with 10 bases between the two ends. The CDR3 consists of 14 residues. In nucleotides, the CDR3 is TGTGCCAGCAGCCGGACGGGTACCTACAATGAGCAGTTCTTC. Translating it yields CASSRTGTYNEQFF. The variable domain in full, completed from reference TRBV13 and TRBJ2-1, reads AAGVIQSPRHLIKEKRETATLKCYPIPRHDTVYWYQQGPGQDPQFLISFYEKMQSDKGSIPDRFSAQQFSDYHSELNMSSLELGDSALYFCASSRTGTYNEQFFGPGTRLTVL.

The rearrangement uses TRBV18 and TRBJ2-5, with 8 nucleotides matching TRBD1. The CDR3 contains 13 residues. Looked up from germline, CDR1 is KGHSH and CDR2 is LQKENI. Trimming removed 3 bases from V and 5 bases from J; junction bases left unmatched: 2. DNA for the CDR3: TGTGCCAGCTCACCTCAGGGGGCGGAGACCCAGTACTTC. Translation gives CASSPQGAETQYF. The full variable domain, in which reference TRBV18 and TRBJ2-5 provide the parts outside the CDR3, is NAGVMQNPRHLVRRRGQEARLRCSPMKGHSHVYWYRQLPEEGLKFMVYLQKENIIDESGMPKERFSAEFPKEGPSILRIQQVVRGDSAAYFCASSPQGAETQYFGPGTRLLVL.

V is TRBV12-5 and J is TRBJ1-6, with D unresolved. This CDR3 is 18 amino acids long. The V and J ends lost 0 bases and 4 bases respectively, with 16 bases between them. Looked up from germline, CDR1 is LGHNT and CDR2 is FRNRAP. The CDR3 sequence is CASGLVGRNAAYNSPLHF. For the CDR3, the DNA is TGTGCTAGTGGTTTGGTAGGGCGGAACGCCGCTTATAATTCACCCCTCCACTTT.

This sequence joins TRBV16 and TRBJ2-1; D remains ambiguous. The CDR3 contains 15 residues. CDR1 and CDR2 (germline): KGHSY, FQNENV. V was pared by 0 bases and J by 4 bases, with 10 bases between. The CDR3 coding sequence is TGTGCCAGCAGCCAATCGGCGAAGGGTTACAATGAGCAGTTCTTC. It specifies CASSQSAKGYNEQFF.

The V call is TRBV30, the J call TRBJ2-3; TRBD2 agrees at 7 bases. Germline CDR1 reads GTSNPN; CDR2 reads SVGIG (reference sequence). V lost 3 bases and J lost 4; bases outside the gene matches: 10. The CDR3 sequence is 15 residues long. DNA for the CDR3: TGTGCCTGGAGCCCCTCGGCGGGGGAGGCAGATACGCAGTATTTT. Residues: CAWSPSAGEADTQYF.

The chain links TRBV28 to TRBJ1-1; 7 positions match TRBD1. The CDR3 covers 14 residues. Germline V gene data show CDR1 as MDHEN and CDR2 as SYDVKM. The J segment lost 10 bases and the V segment lost 3 bases, leaving 11 bases of the junction unmatched. Here the CDR3 reads CASSFPRDSGLAFF. The DNA of the CDR3 is TGTGCCAGCAGTTTTCCCCGGGACAGCGGGTTAGCTTTCTTT.

The CDR3 loop reads CAWSPGQGYTF. The DNA of the CDR3 is TGTGCCTGGAGTCCCGGACAGGGCTACACCTTC. V usage is TRBV30 and J usage is TRBJ1-2, with TRBD1 as a possible D gene (6 bases). This CDR3 is 11 amino acids long. The germline V gene has CDR1 GTSNPN and CDR2 SVGIG (reference sequence). V was shortened by 2 bases and J by 8 bases, with 9 bases between the two germline ends.

The chain is built from TRBV5-6 and TRBJ2-1; 7 nucleotides match TRBD2. V shed 4 bases and J 6 bases; nucleotides not matched to a gene: 7. CDR1 is SGHDT and CDR2 is YYEEEE in the germline V gene. This CDR3 has 14 residues. The CDR3 nucleotides are TGTGCCAGCAGCCCGGGGGGACCGTCCAATGAGCAGTTCTTC. This codes for CASSPGGPSNEQFF.

This clone was observed a few times. This sequence joins TRBV28 and TRBJ2-7; TRBD2 might be the D (5 bases). Trimming removed 4 bases at V and 0 bases at J, with 16 bases between. Per the germline V gene, CDR1 is MDHEN and CDR2 is SYDVKM. The CDR3 is made up of 16 amino acids. This chain's CDR3 is CASSSPAAEGSYEQYF. DNA of the CDR3: TGTGCCAGCAGTTCCCCCGCAGCGGAAGGCTCCTACGAGCAGTACTTC.

This chain links TRBV7-9 with TRBJ1-6; no clear D gene. The germline V and J ends were trimmed by 4 bases and 17 bases, with 18 bases remaining between them. The CDR3 extends over 13 amino acids. Germline CDR1 and CDR2: SEHNR and FQNEAQ (reference sequence). CDR3 DNA: TGTGCCAGCAGCTCAGAGGAGCAGGACCGGGTCCACTTT. This encodes CASSSEEQDRVHF.